This entry concerns a single TCR beta chain. Its target is not known. The assay was run at deep level. Assay: immunoSEQ multiplex PCR; the TCRdb copy retains only in-frame clones and omits some. The table records about 1 million clones, approximately 72% of them present only once. The CDR3 consists of 14 residues. The V gene's germline CDR1 is MNHNY and CDR2 SVGAGI (reference sequence). Germline trimming cut 3 bases from V and 2 bases from J; bases unmatched to any gene: 4. The sample comes from a study of shared clonotypes between healthy human individuals. In the study overall: CD4 naive and memory got three plates each, CD8 naive two, CD8 memory one.

Findings and caveats of the study: The study sampled only blood, and tissue repertoires likely differ. Generation probability values for non-shared clonotypes were lower than those for clonotypes shared by all four donors.

The TCR comes from a man aged 18 to 30 in good health. Sequencing was carried out using memory CD4+ T cells sorted from blood. Subset indicated: CD45RA-negative fraction. This chain joins TRBV6-6 and TRBJ2-7; 7 bases are shared with TRBD2. The CDR3 region is CASSYRTSAYEQYF. The CDR3 bases are TGTGCCAGCAGTTATAGAACTAGCGCCTACGAGCAGTACTTC.